This record concerns one T cell receptor (beta chain) sequence. Its specificity is not known. Unmatched junction bases numbered 9, after V lost 5 bases and J lost 9 bases. Per the germline V gene, CDR1 is SEHNR and CDR2 is FQNEAQ (reference sequence). This CDR3 has 15 amino acids. The data were taken from a study of blood T cells in healthy people across ages. The authors ran a second PCR of roughly 6 to 11 cycles using a sample-barcoded 5' primer and a J-beta primer mix. TCRdb re-analysed the 5' RACE reads in MiXCR, keeping a single row per CDR3 protein. The sample records 760,000 or so distinct CDR3 sequences, around a quarter being singletons. General study results and limits: Conclusively comparing naive with antigen-experienced cells was impossible with unsorted PBMCs.

This sample was shared with a second study, whose subject was T cells of mothers and their children. As that study records: For cDNA synthesis, the complete extracted RNA was used (around 1.5 ug per 15 ul). Overlap in related mother-child pairs always slightly exceeded unrelated pairs, never significantly.

The chain joins TRBV7-9 to TRBJ2-1, with 11 bases identical to TRBD1. The source is a boy younger than 18 in good health. Source material: blood. CDR3 nucleotides: TGTGCCAGCAGCCTCCGGGACAGGGGGGTTCCTGAGCAGTTCTTC. This gives the protein CASSLRDRGVPEQFF.